This T cell receptor beta chain came from a study of blood T cell repertoires in COVID-19. Repertoires were generated with immunoSEQ multiplex PCR, while TCRdb's copy carries only in-frame clones and drops some. The sample includes about 81,000 clones, about 88% of them seen just once. V dropped 4 bases and J dropped 5 bases, with 14 bases sitting between them. This CDR3 comprises 14 residues. CDR1 is SEHNR and CDR2 is FQNEAQ in the germline V gene (reference sequence). The receptor's source is an elderly woman with active COVID-19. The sequenced sample was peripheral blood. J is TRBJ2-5 and V is TRBV7-9; D is unclear. CDR3 sequence: CASSSETAPETQYF. The CDR3 DNA reads TGTGCCAGCAGCTCCGAAACAGCTCCGGAGACCCAGTACTTC.